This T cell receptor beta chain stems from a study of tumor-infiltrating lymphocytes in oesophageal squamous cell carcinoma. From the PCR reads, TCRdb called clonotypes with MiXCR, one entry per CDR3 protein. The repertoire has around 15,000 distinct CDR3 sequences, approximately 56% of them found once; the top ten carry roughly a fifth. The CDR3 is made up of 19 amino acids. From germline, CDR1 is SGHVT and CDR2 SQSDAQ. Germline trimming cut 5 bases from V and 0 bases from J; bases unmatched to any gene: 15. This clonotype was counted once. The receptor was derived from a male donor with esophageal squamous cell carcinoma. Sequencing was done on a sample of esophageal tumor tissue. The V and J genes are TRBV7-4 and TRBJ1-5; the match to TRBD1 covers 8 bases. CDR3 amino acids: CASSPPRQGQPLSNQPQHF. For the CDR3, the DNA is TGTGCCAGCAGCCCTCCCCGACAGGGGCAACCACTTAGCAATCAGCCCCAGCATTTT.